Detailed here is one TCR beta chain. At least ten counts were recorded for this clonotype. The clone's antigen remains unknown. It has no much larger one-base neighbor in the sample; base qualities were not kept. V gives up 5 bases and J gives up 7 bases, and the segment between their germline ends measures 15 bases. The CDR3 has 14 amino acids, counting the end cysteine and phenylalanine. Of the read, only the CDR3 DNA is kept; its 42 bases are in frame from base 1. The germline V gene (reference sequence) gives CDR1 as SEHNR and CDR2 as FQNEAQ. The data were obtained in a study of T-cell reconstitution after alpha-beta-depleted transplantation in children (dated by TCRdb to the mid-2010s). Looking at the study overall: Using TCR repertoire profiling, the study followed T-cell immune reconstitution in a quantitative way in children after TCRalphabeta/CD19-depleted allogeneic hematopoietic cell transplantation.

Summary of the overall study and its limitations: The high TCRbeta diversity at day 60 in some patients was ascribed to recipient T cells and intrathymic progenitors that had survived conditioning. The frequencies of hyperexpanded clones fell over the following months, and after one year, T-cell counts and TCRbeta diversity were mostly attributed to newly produced T cells. Apparently early alphabetaT-cell count recovery about two months after transplant reportedly relied on only several hundred rapidly expanded clones derived from non-depleted graft cells.

The sample's treatment or condition, from its label and the paper: allogeneic hematopoietic cell transplantation with graft depleted of TCRalphabeta T cells and CD19 B cells. TCRalphabeta/CD19-depleted allogeneic hematopoietic cell grafts were given to the transplant recipients, all of whom were children. To prepare the library, PCR was applied. The sequencer was an Illumina HiSeq 2500. TCR libraries were prepared with molecular barcoding, using unique molecular identifiers to normalize TCRbeta repertoire quantification. The public reads were run again by TCRdb, first through fastp at Q25 and then through MiXCR, and only productive beta chains were kept. For every CDR3 protein sequence, its rows merge into one entry that carries the most common genes and DNA. This sample comprises roughly 150,000 distinct CDR3 sequences, 11% of them detected only once. 13% of the sample lies in the top ten.

The receptor comes from a boy aged 2 to 10 with acute myeloid leukemia, due to receive a stem cell transplant. The source was PBMCs, collected before TCRalphabeta/CD19-depleted stem cell transplant. This receptor chain uses TRBV7-9 and TRBJ2-4, and perhaps TRBD1 as D gene, on 6 matching bases. At the DNA level, the sequence is TGTGCCAGCAGCGCGCCAGGGGATGAGAACATTCAGTACTTC. It translates as CASSAPGDENIQYF.